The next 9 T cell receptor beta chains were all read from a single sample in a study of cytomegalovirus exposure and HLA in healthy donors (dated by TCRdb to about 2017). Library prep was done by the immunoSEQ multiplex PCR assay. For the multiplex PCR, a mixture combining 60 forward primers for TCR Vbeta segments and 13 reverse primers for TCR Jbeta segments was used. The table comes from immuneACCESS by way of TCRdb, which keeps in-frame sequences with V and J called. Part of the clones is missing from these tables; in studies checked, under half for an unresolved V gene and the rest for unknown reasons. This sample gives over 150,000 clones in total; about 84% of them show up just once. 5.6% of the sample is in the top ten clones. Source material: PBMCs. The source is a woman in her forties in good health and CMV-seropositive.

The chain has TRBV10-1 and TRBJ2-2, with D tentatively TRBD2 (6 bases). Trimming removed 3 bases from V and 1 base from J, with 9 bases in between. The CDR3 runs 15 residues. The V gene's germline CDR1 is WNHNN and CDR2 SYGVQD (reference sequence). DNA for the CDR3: TGCGCCAGCAGTGATGGGGGGATGAACACCGGGGAGCTGTTTTTT. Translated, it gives CASSDGGMNTGELFF.

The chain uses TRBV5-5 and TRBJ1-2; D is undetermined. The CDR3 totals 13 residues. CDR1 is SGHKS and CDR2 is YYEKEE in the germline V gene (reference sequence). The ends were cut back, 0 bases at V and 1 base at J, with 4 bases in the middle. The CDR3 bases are TGTGCCAGCAGCTTGGACAGTAACTATGGCTACACCTTC. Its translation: CASSLDSNYGYTF.

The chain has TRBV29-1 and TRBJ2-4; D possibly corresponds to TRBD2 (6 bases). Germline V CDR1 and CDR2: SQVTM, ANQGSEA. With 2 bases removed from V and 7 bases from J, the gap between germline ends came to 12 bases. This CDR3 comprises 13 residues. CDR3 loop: CSVEIGAGNIQYF. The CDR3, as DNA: TGCAGCGTTGAAATAGGGGCGGGGAACATTCAGTACTTC.

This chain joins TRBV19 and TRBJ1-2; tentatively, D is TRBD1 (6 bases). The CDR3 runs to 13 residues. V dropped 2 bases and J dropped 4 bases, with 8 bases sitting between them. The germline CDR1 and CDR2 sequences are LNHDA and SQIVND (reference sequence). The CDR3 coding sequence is TGTGCCAGTAGTATAACAGGGACCTATGGCTACACCTTC. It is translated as CASSITGTYGYTF.

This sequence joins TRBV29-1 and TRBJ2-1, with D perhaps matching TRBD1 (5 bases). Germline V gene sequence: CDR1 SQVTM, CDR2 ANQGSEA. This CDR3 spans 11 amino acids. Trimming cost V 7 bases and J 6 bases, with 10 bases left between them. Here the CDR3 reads CSADRGNEQFF. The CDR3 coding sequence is TGCAGCGCCGACAGAGGCAATGAGCAGTTCTTC.

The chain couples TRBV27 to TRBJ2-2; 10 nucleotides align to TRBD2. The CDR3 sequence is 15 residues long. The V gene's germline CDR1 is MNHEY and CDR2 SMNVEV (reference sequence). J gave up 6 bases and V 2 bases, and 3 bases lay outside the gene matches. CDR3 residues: CASSLRAGGAGELFF. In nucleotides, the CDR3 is TGTGCCAGCAGTTTACGAGCGGGAGGGGCCGGGGAGCTGTTTTTT.

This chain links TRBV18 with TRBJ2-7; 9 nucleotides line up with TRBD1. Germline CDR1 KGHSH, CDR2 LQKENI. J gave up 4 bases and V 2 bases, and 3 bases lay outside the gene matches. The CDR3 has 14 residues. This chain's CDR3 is CASSPSGTGYEQYF. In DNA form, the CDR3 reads TGTGCCAGCTCACCATCCGGGACAGGGTACGAGCAGTACTTC.

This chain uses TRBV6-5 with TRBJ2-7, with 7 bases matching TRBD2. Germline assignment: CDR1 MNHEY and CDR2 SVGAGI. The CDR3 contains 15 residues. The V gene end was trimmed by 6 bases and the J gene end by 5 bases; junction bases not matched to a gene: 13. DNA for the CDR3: TGTGCCAGCAGATCCCTGGAAGCGGGAAGACACGAGCAGTACTTC. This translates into CASRSLEAGRHEQYF.

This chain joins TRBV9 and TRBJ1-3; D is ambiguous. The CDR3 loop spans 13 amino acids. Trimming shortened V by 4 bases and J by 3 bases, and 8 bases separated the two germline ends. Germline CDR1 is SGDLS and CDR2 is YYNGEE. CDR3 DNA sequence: TGTGCCAGCAGCCCGAGACTTGGAAACACCATATATTTT. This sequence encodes CASSPRLGNTIYF.